The T cell receptor (beta chain) under discussion was sequenced for a study of blood T cell repertoires in COVID-19. Study-level information: The analysed material was cDNA or gDNA that came from T cells, B-cell-depleted T cells, or PBMCs.

Trimming at V came to 6 bases and at J to 9 bases, leaving 7 bases not matched to a gene. Germline V gene data show CDR1 as MNHEY and CDR2 as SVGEGT. CDR3 size: 15 residues. The assay was immunoSEQ multiplex PCR, and TCRdb's table has in-frame clones only and misses some. The sample yields about 130,000 clones, approximately 81% seen once. This TCR derives from a woman aged 60-70 years with active or convalescent COVID-19. Material: peripheral blood. The V call is TRBV6-2 or TRBV6-3, the J call TRBJ2-1; TRBD2 matches 14 bases. The CDR3 sequence: CASSPTSGGAFEQFF. DNA of the CDR3: TGTGCCAGCAGCCCGACTAGCGGGGGGGCTTTTGAGCAGTTCTTC.